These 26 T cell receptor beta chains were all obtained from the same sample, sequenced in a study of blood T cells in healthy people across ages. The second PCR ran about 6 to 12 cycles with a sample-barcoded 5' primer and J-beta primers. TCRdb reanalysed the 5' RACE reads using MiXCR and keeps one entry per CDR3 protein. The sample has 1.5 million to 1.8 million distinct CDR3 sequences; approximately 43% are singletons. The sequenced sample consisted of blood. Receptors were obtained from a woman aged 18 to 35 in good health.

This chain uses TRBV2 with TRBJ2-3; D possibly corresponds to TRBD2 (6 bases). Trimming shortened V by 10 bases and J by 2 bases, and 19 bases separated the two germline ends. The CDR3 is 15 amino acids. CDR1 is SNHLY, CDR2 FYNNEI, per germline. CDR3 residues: CAIQIAGRLTDTQYF. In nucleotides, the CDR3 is TGTGCCATCCAGATTGCGGGACGCCTCACAGATACGCAGTATTTT.

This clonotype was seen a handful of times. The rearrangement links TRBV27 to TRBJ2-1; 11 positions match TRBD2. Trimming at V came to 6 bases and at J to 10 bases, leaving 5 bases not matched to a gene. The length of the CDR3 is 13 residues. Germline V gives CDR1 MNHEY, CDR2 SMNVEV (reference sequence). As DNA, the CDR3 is TGTGCCAGCAGACCTAGCGGGGGGAGGGAGCAGTTCTTC. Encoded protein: CASRPSGGREQFF.

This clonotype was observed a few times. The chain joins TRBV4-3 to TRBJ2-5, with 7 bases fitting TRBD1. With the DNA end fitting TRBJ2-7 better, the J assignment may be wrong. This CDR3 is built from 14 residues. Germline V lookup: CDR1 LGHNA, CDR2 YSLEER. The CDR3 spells CASSAGTATPEQYF. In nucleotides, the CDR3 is TGCGCCAGCAGCGCAGGGACAGCCACCCCCGAGCAGTACTTC.

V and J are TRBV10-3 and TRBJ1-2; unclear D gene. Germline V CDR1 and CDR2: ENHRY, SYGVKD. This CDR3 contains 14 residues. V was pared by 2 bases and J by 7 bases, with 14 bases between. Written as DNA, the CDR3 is TGTGCCATCAGTGAGACGGGCCTCGGCCGTGGCTACACCTTC. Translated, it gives CAISETGLGRGYTF.

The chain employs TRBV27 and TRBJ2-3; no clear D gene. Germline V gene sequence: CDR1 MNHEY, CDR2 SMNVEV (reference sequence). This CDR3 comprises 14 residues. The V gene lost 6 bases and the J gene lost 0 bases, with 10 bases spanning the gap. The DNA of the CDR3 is TGTGCCAGCAGGGGCCCCGCTAGCACAGATACGCAGTATTTT. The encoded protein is CASRGPASTDTQYF.

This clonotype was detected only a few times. The CDR3 reads CATSDPDSFETQYF. CDR3 DNA: TGTGCCACCAGTGACCCGGACAGTTTCGAGACCCAGTACTTC. This chain links TRBV24-1 with TRBJ2-5, with a tentative D call TRBD1 (6 bases). Trimming took 4 bases from V and 5 from J, leaving 13 bases between them. CDR1 is KGHDR and CDR2 is SFDVKD in the germline V gene. This CDR3 has 14 residues.

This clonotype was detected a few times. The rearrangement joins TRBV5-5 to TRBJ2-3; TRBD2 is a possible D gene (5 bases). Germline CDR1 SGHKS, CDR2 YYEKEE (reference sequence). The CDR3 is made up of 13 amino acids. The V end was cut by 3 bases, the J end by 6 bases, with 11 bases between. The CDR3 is CASSSEARDTQYF. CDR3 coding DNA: TGTGCCAGCAGCTCGGAGGCGCGCGATACGCAGTATTTT.

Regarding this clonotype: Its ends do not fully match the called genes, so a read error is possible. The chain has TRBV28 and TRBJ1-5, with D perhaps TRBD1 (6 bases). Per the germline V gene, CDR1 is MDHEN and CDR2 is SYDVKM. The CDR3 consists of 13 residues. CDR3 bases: TGTACCAGCAGCCTCCCCGACAGGCAGCCCCAGCATTTT. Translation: CTSSLPDRQPQHF.

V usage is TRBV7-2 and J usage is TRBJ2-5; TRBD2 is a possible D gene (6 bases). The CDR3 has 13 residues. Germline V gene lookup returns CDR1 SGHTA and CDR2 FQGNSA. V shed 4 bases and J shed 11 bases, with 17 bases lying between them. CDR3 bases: TGTGCCAGCAGCTCAAATAGCGGCAATGAGCAGTACTTC. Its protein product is CASSSNSGNEQYF. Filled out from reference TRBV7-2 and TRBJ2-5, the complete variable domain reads GAGVSQSPSNKVTEKGKDVELRCDPISGHTALYWYRQSLGQGLEFLIYFQGNSAPDKSGLPSDRFSAERTGGSVSTLTIQRTQQEDSAVYLCASSSNSGNEQYFGPGTRLLVL.

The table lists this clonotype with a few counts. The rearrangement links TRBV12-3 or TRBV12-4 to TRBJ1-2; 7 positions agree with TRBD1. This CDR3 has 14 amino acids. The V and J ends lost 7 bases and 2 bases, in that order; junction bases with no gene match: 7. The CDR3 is CASTPSGQNYGYTF. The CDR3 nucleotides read TGTGCCAGCACACCTTCGGGACAGAACTATGGCTACACCTTC.

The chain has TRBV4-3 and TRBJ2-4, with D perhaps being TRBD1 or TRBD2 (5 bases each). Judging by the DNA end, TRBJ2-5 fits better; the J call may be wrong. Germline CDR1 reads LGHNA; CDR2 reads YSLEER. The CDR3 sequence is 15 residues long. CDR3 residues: CASSQDPGTSETQYF. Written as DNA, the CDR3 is TGCGCCAGCAGCCAAGACCCAGGGACGTCGGAGACCCAGTACTTC.

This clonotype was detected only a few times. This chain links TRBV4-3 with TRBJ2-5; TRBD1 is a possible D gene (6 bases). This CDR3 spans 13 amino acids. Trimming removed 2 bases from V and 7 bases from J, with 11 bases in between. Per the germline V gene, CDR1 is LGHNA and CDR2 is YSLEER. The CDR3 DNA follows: TGCGCCAGCAGCCAAAACAGGGATGGGACCCAGTACTTC. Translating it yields CASSQNRDGTQYF.

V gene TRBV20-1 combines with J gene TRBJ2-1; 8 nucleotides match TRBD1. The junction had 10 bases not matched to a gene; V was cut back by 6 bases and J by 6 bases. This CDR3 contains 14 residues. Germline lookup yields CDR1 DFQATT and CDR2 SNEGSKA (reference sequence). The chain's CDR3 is CSAPDRGFFNEQFF. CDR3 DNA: TGCAGTGCGCCAGACAGGGGCTTCTTCAATGAGCAGTTCTTC.

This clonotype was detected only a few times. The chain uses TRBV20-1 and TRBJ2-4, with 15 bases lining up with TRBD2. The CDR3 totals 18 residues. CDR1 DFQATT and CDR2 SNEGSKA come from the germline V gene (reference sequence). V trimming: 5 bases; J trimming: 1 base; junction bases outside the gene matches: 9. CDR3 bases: TGCAGTGCTGCCGGGACTAGCGGGAGGTTGCGCGCCAAAAACATTCAGTACTTC. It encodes CSAAGTSGRLRAKNIQYF.

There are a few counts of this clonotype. The CDR3 DNA reads as TGTGCCTGGAGTGAAGGCAGCAATCAGCCCCAGCATTTT. Protein: CAWSEGSNQPQHF. The chain has TRBV30 and TRBJ1-5; D is unresolved. This CDR3 region has 13 residues. Germline V CDR1 and CDR2: GTSNPN, SVGIG (reference sequence). Trimming shortened V by 1 base and J by 1 base, and 5 bases separated the two germline ends.

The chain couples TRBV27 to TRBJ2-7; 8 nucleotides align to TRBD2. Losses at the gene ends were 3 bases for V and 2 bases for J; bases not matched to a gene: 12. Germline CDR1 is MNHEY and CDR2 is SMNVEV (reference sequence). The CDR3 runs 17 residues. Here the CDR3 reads CASSFPRGRGLAYEQYF. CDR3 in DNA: TGTGCCAGCAGTTTCCCCAGGGGCAGGGGACTAGCCTACGAGCAGTACTTC.

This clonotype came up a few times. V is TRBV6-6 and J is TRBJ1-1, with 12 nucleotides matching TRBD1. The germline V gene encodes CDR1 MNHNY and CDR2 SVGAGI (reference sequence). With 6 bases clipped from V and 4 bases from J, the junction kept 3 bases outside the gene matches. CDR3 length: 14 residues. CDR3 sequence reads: CASRGTGGITEAFF. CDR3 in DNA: TGTGCCAGCAGGGGGACAGGGGGCATCACTGAAGCTTTCTTT.

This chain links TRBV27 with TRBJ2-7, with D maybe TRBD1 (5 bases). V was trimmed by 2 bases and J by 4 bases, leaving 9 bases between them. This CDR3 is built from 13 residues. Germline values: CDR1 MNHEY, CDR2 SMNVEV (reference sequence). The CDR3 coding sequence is TGTGCCAGCAGTTTAACCAGGGATTACGAGCAGTACTTC. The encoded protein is CASSLTRDYEQYF.

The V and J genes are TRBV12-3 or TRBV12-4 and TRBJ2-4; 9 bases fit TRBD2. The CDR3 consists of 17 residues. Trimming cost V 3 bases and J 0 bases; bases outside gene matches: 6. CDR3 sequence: CASSFAGGLLAKNIQYF. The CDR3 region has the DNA TGTGCCAGCAGTTTCGCGGGGGGGCTCCTAGCCAAAAACATTCAGTACTTC.

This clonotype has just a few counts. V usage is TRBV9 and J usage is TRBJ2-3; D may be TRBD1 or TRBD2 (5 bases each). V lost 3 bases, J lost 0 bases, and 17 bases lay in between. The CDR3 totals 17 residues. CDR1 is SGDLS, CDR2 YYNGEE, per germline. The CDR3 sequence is CASSASGGSYSTDTQYF. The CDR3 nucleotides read TGTGCCAGCAGCGCGAGTGGGGGTAGTTATAGCACAGATACGCAGTATTTT. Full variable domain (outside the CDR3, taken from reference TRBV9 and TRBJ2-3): DSGVTQTPKHLITATGQRVTLRCSPRSGDLSVYWYQQSLDQGLQFLIQYYNGEERAKGNILERFSAQQFPDLHSELNLSSLELGDSALYFCASSASGGSYSTDTQYFGPGTRLTVL.

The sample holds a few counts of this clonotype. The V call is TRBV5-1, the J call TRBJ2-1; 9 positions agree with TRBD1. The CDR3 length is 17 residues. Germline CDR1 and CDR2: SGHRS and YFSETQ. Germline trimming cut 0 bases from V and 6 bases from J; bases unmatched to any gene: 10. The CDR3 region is CASSLGLRDRVLNEQFF. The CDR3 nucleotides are TGCGCCAGCAGCTTGGGCCTCCGGGACAGGGTCCTCAATGAGCAGTTCTTC.

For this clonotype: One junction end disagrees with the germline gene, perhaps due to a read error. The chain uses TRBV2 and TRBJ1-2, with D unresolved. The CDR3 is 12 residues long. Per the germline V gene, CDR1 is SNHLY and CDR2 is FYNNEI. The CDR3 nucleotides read TGTGCCAGCAGTGTGTTTAACCATGGCTACACCTTC. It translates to CASSVFNHGYTF.

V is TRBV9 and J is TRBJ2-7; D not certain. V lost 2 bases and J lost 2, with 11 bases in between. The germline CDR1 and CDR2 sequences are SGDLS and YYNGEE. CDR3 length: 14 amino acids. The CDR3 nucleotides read TGTGCCAGCAGCGTTGGGTGGCCAGCCTACGAGCAGTACTTC. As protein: CASSVGWPAYEQYF. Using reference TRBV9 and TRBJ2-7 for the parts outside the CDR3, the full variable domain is DSGVTQTPKHLITATGQRVTLRCSPRSGDLSVYWYQQSLDQGLQFLIQYYNGEERAKGNILERFSAQQFPDLHSELNLSSLELGDSALYFCASSVGWPAYEQYFGPGTRLTVT.

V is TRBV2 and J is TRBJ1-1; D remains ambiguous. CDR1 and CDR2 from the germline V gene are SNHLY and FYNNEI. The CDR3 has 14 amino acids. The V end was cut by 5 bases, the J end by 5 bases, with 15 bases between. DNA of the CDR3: TGTGCCAGCAGTACGCCCCCCACGTTGACTGAAGCTTTCTTT. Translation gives CASSTPPTLTEAFF.

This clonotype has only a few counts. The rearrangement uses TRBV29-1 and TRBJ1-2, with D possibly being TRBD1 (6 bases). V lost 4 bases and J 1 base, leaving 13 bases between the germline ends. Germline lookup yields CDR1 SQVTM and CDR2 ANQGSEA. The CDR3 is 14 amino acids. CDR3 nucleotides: TGCAGCGTTGGGCCAGGGGCCGATAACTATGGCTACACCTTC. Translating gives CSVGPGADNYGYTF.

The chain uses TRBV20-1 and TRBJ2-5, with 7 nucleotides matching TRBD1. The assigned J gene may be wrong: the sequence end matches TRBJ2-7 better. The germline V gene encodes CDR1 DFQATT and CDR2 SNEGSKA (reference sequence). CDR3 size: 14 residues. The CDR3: CSARMGQTGYEQYF. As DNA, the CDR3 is TGCAGTGCTAGAATGGGACAGACGGGCTACGAGCAGTACTTC.